A single TCR beta chain is shown here with its context. Its antigen is as yet unknown. The V gene's germline CDR1 is MNHEY and CDR2 SVGAGI. This CDR3 region has 14 residues. Trimming cost V 5 bases and J 8 bases, with 18 bases left between them. This entry belongs to a study of vaccination effects on CD4 cells after COVID-19. Looking at the study overall: Antigen-specific CD4+ T cells were first expanded with viral peptide pools by the ViraFEST assay and only then sequenced. In culture with around 9.1 IU/ml IL-2 and 9 to 10 ug/ml peptides, PBMC were grown at two million per well.

Using immunoSEQ multiplex PCR, the repertoire was profiled, and TCRdb retains in-frame clones only, with some absent. Among fewer than 75,000 clones, roughly four fifths were seen once, and the ten largest hold roughly 2%. After less than 11 days in culture, the CD4+ T cells were isolated. Half-medium changes using IL-2 medium occurred on days 3 and 7. The study, taken as a whole, reports: Healthy vaccine recipients' vaccine-induced clones were almost all SARS-CoV-2 mono-reactive.

The sequence was obtained from a human donor who received a COVID-19 vaccine. The V and J genes are TRBV6-5 and TRBJ1-1; D not certain. This sample comprised CD4+ T cells from PBMCs cultured without peptide, obtained before COVID-19 vaccination. CDR3 loop: CASSRAGPLGEAFF. CDR3 nucleotides: TGTGCCAGCAGTAGAGCAGGCCCCCTAGGGGAAGCTTTCTTT.